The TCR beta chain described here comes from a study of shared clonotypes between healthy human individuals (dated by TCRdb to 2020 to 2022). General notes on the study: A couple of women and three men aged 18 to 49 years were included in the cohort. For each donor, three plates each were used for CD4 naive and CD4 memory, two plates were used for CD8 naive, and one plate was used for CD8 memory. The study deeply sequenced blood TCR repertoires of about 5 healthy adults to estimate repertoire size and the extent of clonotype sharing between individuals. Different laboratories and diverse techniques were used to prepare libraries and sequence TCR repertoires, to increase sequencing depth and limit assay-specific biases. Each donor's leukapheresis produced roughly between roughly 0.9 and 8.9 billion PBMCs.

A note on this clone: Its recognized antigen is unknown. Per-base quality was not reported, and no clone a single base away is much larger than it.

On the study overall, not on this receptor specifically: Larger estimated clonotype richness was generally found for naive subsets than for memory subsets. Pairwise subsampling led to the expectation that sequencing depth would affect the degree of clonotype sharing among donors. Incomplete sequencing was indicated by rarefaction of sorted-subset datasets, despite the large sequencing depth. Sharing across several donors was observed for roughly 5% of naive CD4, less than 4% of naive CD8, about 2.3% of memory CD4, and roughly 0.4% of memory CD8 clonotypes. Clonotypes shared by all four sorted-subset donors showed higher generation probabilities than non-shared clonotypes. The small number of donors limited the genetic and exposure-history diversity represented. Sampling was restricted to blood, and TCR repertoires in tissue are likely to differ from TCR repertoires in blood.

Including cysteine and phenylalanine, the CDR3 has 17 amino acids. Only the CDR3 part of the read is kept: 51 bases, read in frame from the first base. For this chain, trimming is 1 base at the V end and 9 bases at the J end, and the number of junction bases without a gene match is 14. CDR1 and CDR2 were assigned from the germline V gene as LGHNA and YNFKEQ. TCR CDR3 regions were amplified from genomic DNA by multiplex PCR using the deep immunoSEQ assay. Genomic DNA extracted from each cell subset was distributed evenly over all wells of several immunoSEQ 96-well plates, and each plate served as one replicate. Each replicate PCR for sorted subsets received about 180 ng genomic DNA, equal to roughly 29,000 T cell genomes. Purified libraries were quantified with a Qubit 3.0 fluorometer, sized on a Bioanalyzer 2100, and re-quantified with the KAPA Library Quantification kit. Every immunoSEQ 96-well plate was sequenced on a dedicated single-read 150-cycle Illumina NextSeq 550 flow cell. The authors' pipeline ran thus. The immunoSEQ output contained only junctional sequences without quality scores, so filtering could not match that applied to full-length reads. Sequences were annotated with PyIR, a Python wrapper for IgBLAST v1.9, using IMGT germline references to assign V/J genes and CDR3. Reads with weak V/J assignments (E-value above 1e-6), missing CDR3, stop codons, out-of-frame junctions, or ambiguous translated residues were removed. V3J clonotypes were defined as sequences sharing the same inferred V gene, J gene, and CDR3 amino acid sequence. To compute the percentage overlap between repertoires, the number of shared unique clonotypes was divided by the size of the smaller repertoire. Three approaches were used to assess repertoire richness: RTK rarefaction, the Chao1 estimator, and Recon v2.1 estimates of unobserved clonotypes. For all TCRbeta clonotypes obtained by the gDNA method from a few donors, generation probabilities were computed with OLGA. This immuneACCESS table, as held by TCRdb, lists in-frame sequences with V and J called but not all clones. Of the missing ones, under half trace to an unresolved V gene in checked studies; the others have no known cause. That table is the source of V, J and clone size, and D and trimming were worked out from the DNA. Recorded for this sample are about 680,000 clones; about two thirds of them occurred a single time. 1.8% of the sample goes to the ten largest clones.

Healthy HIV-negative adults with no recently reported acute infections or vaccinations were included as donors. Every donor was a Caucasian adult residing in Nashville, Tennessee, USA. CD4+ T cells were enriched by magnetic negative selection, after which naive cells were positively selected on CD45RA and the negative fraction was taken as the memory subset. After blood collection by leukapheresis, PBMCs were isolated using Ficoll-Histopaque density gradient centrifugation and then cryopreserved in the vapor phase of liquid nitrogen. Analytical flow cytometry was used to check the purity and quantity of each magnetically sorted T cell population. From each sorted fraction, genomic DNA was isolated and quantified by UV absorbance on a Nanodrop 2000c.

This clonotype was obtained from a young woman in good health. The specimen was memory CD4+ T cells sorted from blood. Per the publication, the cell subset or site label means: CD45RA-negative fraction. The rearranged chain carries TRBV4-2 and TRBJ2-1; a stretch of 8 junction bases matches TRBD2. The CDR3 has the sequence CASSQGRSGRGLGEQFF. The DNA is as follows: TGTGCCAGCAGCCAAGGTCGGAGCGGGAGAGGTTTGGGTGAGCAGTTCTTC.